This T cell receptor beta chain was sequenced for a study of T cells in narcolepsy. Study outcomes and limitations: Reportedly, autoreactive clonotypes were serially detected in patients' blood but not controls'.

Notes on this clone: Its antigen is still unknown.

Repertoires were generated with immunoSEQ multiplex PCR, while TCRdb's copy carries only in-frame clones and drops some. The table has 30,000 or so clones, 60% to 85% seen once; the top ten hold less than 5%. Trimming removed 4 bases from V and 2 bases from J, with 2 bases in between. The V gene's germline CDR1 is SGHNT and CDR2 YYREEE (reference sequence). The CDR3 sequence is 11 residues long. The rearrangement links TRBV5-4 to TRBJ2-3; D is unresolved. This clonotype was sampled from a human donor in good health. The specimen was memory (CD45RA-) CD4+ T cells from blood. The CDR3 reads CASSNTDTQYF. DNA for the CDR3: TGTGCCAGCAGCAACACAGATACGCAGTATTTT.